The 31 T cell receptor beta chains given below trace back to one sample, sequenced in a study of PD-1 blockade in mismatch repair-deficient tumors. TCRdb's copy holds only in-frame clones and misses some; the assay was immunoSEQ multiplex PCR. The sample lists 50,000 or so clones; more than 65% were seen once. This material consisted of PBMCs, taken before pembrolizumab treatment. These receptor sequences come from an adult with mismatch repair-deficient cancer.

The V call is TRBV6-1, the J call TRBJ2-1; the D gene could be TRBD1 or TRBD2 (5 bases each). Trimming stripped 6 bases from V and 8 bases from J, with 11 bases between. This CDR3 is 12 amino acids long. Germline CDR1 is MNHNS and CDR2 is SASEGT. CDR3 loop: CASSSEGHEQFF. Here the CDR3 DNA reads TGTGCCAGCAGCTCTGAGGGGCATGAGCAGTTCTTC.

This clone was found once. The chain is built from TRBV19 and TRBJ2-7; D uncertain. The germline V gene has CDR1 LNHDA and CDR2 SQIVND (reference sequence). The CDR3 runs to 13 residues. V dropped 0 bases and J dropped 4 bases, with 7 bases sitting between them. The CDR3 DNA reads TGTGCCAGTAGTATAGAGACATCTTACGAGCAGTACTTC. This gives the protein CASSIETSYEQYF.

The chain has TRBV19 and TRBJ1-5, with D unresolved. The CDR3 consists of 13 residues. Germline CDR1 LNHDA, CDR2 SQIVND (reference sequence). The V end lost 7 bases, the J end lost 7 bases, and 14 bases lay between the germline ends. The CDR3 here is CASNEKKSQPQHF. The DNA for the CDR3 is TGTGCCAGTAATGAAAAAAAGAGCCAGCCCCAGCATTTT.

CDR3 amino acids: CASRLAGEGWGEQFF. As DNA, the CDR3 is TGTGCCAGCAGGCTAGCGGGAGAGGGGTGGGGTGAGCAGTTCTTC. The V and J genes are TRBV6-1 and TRBJ2-1; 10 bases agree with TRBD2. This CDR3 region has 15 residues. CDR1 and CDR2 (germline): MNHNS, SASEGT. V gave up 6 bases and J gave up 9 bases; unmatched junction bases: 11.

This clone has just a few counts. The V and J genes are TRBV5-1 and TRBJ2-5; TRBD2 matches at 7 bases. The CDR3 sequence is 15 residues long. The trim removed 4 bases at V and 1 base at J, leaving 7 bases unmatched. CDR1 and CDR2 (germline): SGHRS, YFSETQ. The CDR3 loop reads CASSAKLAPQETQYF. In nucleotides, the CDR3 is TGCGCCAGCAGCGCCAAACTAGCGCCCCAAGAGACCCAGTACTTC.

The chain uses TRBV6-5 and TRBJ2-1, with TRBD2 as a possible D gene (5 bases). Germline V gene lookup returns CDR1 MNHEY and CDR2 SVGAGI. V dropped 2 bases and J dropped 4 bases, with 15 bases sitting between them. CDR3 length equals 16 residues. The CDR3 nucleotides read TGTGCCAGCAGTTACAAAGGGAGCGGCCAATACAATGAGCAGTTCTTC. Its protein is CASSYKGSGQYNEQFF.

The chain combines TRBV19 with TRBJ1-1; D remains ambiguous. The CDR3 has 12 amino acids. CDR1 and CDR2 (germline): LNHDA, SQIVND (reference sequence). Trimming stripped 4 bases from V and 11 bases from J, with 14 bases between. The CDR3 sequence is CASSTIPRRAFF. The CDR3 DNA is TGTGCCAGTAGTACAATCCCAAGACGGGCTTTCTTT.

The rearrangement uses TRBV6-1 and TRBJ1-4; 11 nucleotides agree with TRBD1. CDR1 is MNHNS, CDR2 SASEGT, per germline. The CDR3 consists of 15 residues. V was pared by 6 bases and J by 8 bases, with 8 bases of the junction left unmatched. This CDR3 is CASSSGGQGGEKLFF. CDR3 nucleotide sequence: TGTGCCAGCAGCTCCGGGGGACAGGGGGGGGAAAAACTGTTTTTT.

This rearrangement joins TRBV5-4 to TRBJ1-1; D unresolved. Germline-derived CDR1 and CDR2 are SGHNT and YYREEE (reference sequence). The CDR3 is made up of 15 amino acids. Trimming left V 7 bases short and J 4 bases short, with 20 bases between. The chain's CDR3 is CASPGGREAVTEAFF. The CDR3, as DNA: TGTGCCAGCCCCGGAGGGCGGGAAGCGGTCACTGAAGCTTTCTTT.

This clone was picked up one time. The J gene is TRBJ2-1, the V gene TRBV7-9, with D perhaps TRBD2 (5 bases). The CDR3 contains 13 residues. CDR1 is SEHNR, CDR2 FQNEAQ, per germline (reference sequence). With 1 base removed from V and 11 bases from J, the gap between germline ends came to 12 bases. The CDR3: CASSLEGGEKQFF. CDR3 bases: TGTGCCAGCAGCTTAGAAGGAGGTGAGAAGCAGTTCTTC.

V gene TRBV19 combines with J gene TRBJ1-5; no reliable D call. Deletions cut 7 bases from V and 6 bases from J, with 10 bases between. The CDR3 covers 12 residues. Germline V lookup: CDR1 LNHDA, CDR2 SQIVND (reference sequence). CDR3 bases: TGTGCCAGTAAACAATCGGGTCAGCCCCAGCATTTT. Its protein product is CASKQSGQPQHF.

V is TRBV30 and J is TRBJ1-1; TRBD1 matches 8 bases. CDR3 length equals 16 residues. Trimming cost V 3 bases and J 4 bases; bases outside gene matches: 13. Germline CDR1 is GTSNPN and CDR2 is SVGIG (reference sequence). The CDR3 spells CAWRGGQGGWGTEAFF. The CDR3 DNA is TGTGCCTGGAGGGGTGGACAGGGTGGTTGGGGCACTGAAGCTTTCTTT.

The chain employs TRBV5-4 and TRBJ2-7, with D tentatively TRBD1 or TRBD2 (7 bases each). This CDR3 contains 16 residues. Looked up from germline, CDR1 is SGHNT and CDR2 is YYREEE (reference sequence). Trimming left V 4 bases short and J 1 base short, with 18 bases between. The CDR3 DNA sequence: TGTGCCAGCAGCCCCAGGGGGGGAGGGGCATCCTACGAGCAGTACTTC. As protein: CASSPRGGGASYEQYF.

The V call is TRBV10-1, the J call TRBJ2-3; tentatively, D is TRBD1 (6 bases). With 7 bases removed from V and 2 bases from J, the gap between germline ends came to 13 bases. The CDR3 has 14 residues. CDR1 and CDR2 (germline): WNHNN, SYGVQD (reference sequence). For the CDR3, the DNA is TGCGCCAGCAATTCCGACAGGATCACAGATACGCAGTATTTT. Amino acids: CASNSDRITDTQYF.

V usage is TRBV4-1 and J usage is TRBJ2-1; 9 nucleotides match TRBD2. The CDR3 contains 16 residues. The germline CDR1 and CDR2 sequences are MGHRA and YSYEKL. The ends lost 4 bases at V and 2 bases at J; junction bases unmatched: 6. CDR3: CASSPTAGGTYNEQFF. DNA of the CDR3: TGCGCCAGCAGCCCAACAGCGGGAGGAACCTACAATGAGCAGTTCTTC.

This rearrangement joins TRBV7-9 to TRBJ1-1; 8 bases line up with TRBD1. CDR1 and CDR2 from the germline V gene are SEHNR and FQNEAQ (reference sequence). The CDR3 length is 15 residues. V shed 10 bases, J shed 0 bases, and the junction held 10 bases outside the gene matches. The CDR3 reads CAIKVGQGVNTEAFF. The CDR3 DNA reads TGTGCCATCAAAGTAGGACAGGGAGTGAACACTGAAGCTTTCTTT.

This chain uses TRBV5-1 with TRBJ1-1; 7 bases agree with TRBD1. The CDR3 totals 16 residues. V lost 1 base, J lost 8 bases, and 14 bases stayed unmatched. The germline gives CDR1 SGHRS, CDR2 YFSETQ. The CDR3 here is CASSLNRDSFFREAFF. As DNA, the CDR3 is TGCGCCAGCAGCTTGAACCGGGACAGTTTCTTTCGAGAAGCTTTCTTT.

The rearrangement links TRBV5-1 to TRBJ1-1; 8 bases align to TRBD1. Germline V gene sequence: CDR1 SGHRS, CDR2 YFSETQ. V was clipped by 0 bases and J by 1 base; unmatched bases: 2. The CDR3 covers 15 residues. In DNA form, the CDR3 reads TGCGCCAGCAGCTTGGTGGGGACAGGGAACACTGAAGCTTTCTTT. Protein product: CASSLVGTGNTEAFF.

Here the CDR3 reads CASSLRDSGEQYF. CDR3 bases: TGTGCCAGCAGCTTGAGGGACTCGGGCGAGCAGTACTTC. V and J are TRBV13 and TRBJ2-7; the D gene is possibly TRBD2 (6 bases). The germline V and J ends were trimmed by 3 bases and 6 bases, with 12 bases remaining between them. Per the germline V gene, CDR1 is PRHDT and CDR2 is FYEKMQ (reference sequence). CDR3 size: 13 residues.

The J gene is TRBJ2-1, the V gene TRBV6-5; D gene uncertain. Per germline, CDR1 MNHEY and CDR2 SVGAGI. This CDR3 spans 11 amino acids. V shed 5 bases and J shed 6 bases, with 5 bases lying between them. The CDR3 here is CASSQGNEQFF. CDR3 DNA sequence: TGTGCCAGCAGTCAAGGCAATGAGCAGTTCTTC.

The chain links TRBV9 to TRBJ2-1; 11 positions match TRBD2. The CDR3 has 15 residues. CDR1 and CDR2 from the germline V gene are SGDLS and YYNGEE. Trimming took 3 bases from V and 8 from J; bases not matched to a gene: 7. The chain's CDR3 is CASSALAGGVYEQFF. The CDR3 bases are TGTGCCAGCAGCGCCCTAGCGGGAGGTGTATATGAGCAGTTCTTC.

The rearrangement uses TRBV19 and TRBJ2-2, with D hard to call. This CDR3 region has 13 residues. V was pared by 5 bases and J by 2 bases, with 6 bases between. From germline, CDR1 is LNHDA and CDR2 SQIVND (reference sequence). CDR3 nucleotide sequence: TGTGCCAGTAGTTGGGAAAACACCGGGGAGCTGTTTTTT. This encodes CASSWENTGELFF.

V and J are TRBV19 and TRBJ1-5; no definite D call. Germline CDR1 and CDR2: LNHDA and SQIVND (reference sequence). Trimming removed 3 bases at V and 3 bases at J, with 24 bases between. This CDR3 is 19 amino acids long. This chain's CDR3 is CASSIPGRTSPRNNQPQHF. CDR3 nucleotide sequence: TGTGCCAGTAGTATTCCTGGACGGACCAGCCCAAGGAACAATCAGCCCCAGCATTTT.

This clone has more than one count but fewer than ten. The genes are TRBV13 and TRBJ1-1, with 10 bases lining up with TRBD1. This CDR3 spans 19 amino acids. Trimming cost V 1 base and J 3 bases; bases outside gene matches: 14. Germline assignment: CDR1 PRHDT and CDR2 FYEKMQ (reference sequence). The CDR3 coding sequence is TGTGCCAGCAGCTTAGTGGGCTGGGACAGGGGCTACAGGGACACTGAAGCTTTCTTT. This gives the protein CASSLVGWDRGYRDTEAFF. Drawing the rest from reference TRBV13 and TRBJ1-1, the complete variable domain is AAGVIQSPRHLIKEKRETATLKCYPIPRHDTVYWYQQGPGQDPQFLISFYEKMQSDKGSIPDRFSAQQFSDYHSELNMSSLELGDSALYFCASSLVGWDRGYRDTEAFFGQGTRLTVV.

This chain connects TRBV4-2 to TRBJ1-2, with D uncertain. CDR1 is LGHNA and CDR2 is YNFKEQ in the germline V gene. V lost 1 base to trimming and J lost 7 bases, with 10 bases between them. The CDR3 length is 13 residues. DNA for the CDR3: TGTGCCAGCAGCCAAGTTAGTGGTGCTGGCTACACCTTC. This codes for CASSQVSGAGYTF.

This clone was counted only a few times. The chain is built from TRBV6-5 and TRBJ2-1; D remains unclear. The CDR3 consists of 11 residues. V shed 6 bases and J shed 10 bases, with 10 bases lying between them. The germline V gene has CDR1 MNHEY and CDR2 SVGAGI. Here the CDR3 DNA reads TGTGCCAGCAGCTCCGCTCGGGAGCAGTTCTTC. Translated, it gives CASSSAREQFF.

The J gene is TRBJ2-7, the V gene TRBV25-1; D ambiguous. Trimming pared 5 bases from V and 2 bases from J, leaving 16 bases between. The CDR3 is 15 amino acids. CDR1 and CDR2 from the germline V gene are MGHDK and SYGVNS. The CDR3 region is CASSRDGISPYEQYF. DNA for the CDR3: TGTGCCAGCAGTAGAGATGGGATTTCGCCCTACGAGCAGTACTTC.

The chain is built from TRBV2 and TRBJ2-3; 10 positions agree with TRBD2. The V gene's germline CDR1 is SNHLY and CDR2 FYNNEI. The CDR3 extends over 13 amino acids. The junction had 0 bases not matched to a gene; V was cut back by 0 bases and J by 9 bases. The DNA for the CDR3 is TGTGCCAGCAGTGAAGCTAGCGGGGGGACGCAGTATTTT. This translates into CASSEASGGTQYF.

The genes are TRBV7-9 and TRBJ1-1, with a possible D match to TRBD1 (6 bases). Trimming stripped 4 bases from V and 1 base from J, with 19 bases between. The CDR3 consists of 17 residues. From germline, CDR1 is SEHNR and CDR2 FQNEAQ (reference sequence). CDR3 DNA sequence: TGTGCCAGCAGCTCGATCGAAACAGGGCTAGGGAACACTGAAGCTTTCTTT. Residues: CASSSIETGLGNTEAFF.

The chain employs TRBV19 and TRBJ1-3; perhaps TRBD1 as D (5 bases). The CDR3 sequence is 16 residues long. Germline CDR1 and CDR2: LNHDA and SQIVND (reference sequence). The V and J ends lost 6 bases and 2 bases respectively, with 17 bases between them. For the CDR3, the DNA is TGTGCCAGTAGCCTTTCTTCGAGCAGGGCTGGAAACACCATATATTTT. Protein: CASSLSSSRAGNTIYF.

J is TRBJ1-4 and V is TRBV27; D uncertain. With 6 bases removed from V and 5 bases from J, the gap between germline ends came to 16 bases. CDR1 and CDR2 (germline): MNHEY, SMNVEV (reference sequence). CDR3 length: 15 residues. This chain's CDR3 is CASRRSGSLNEKLFF. The CDR3 coding sequence is TGTGCCAGCAGACGGTCCGGGTCCCTAAATGAAAAACTGTTTTTT.